The 20 T cell receptor beta chains given below trace back to one sample, sequenced in a study of glioma-infiltrating T cells after dendritic cell vaccination. Sequencing used immunoSEQ multiplex PCR; TCRdb keeps in-frame clones, though not all of them. Of around 96,000 clones listed, 79% are singletons. This sample comprised blood, obtained before dendritic cell vaccination. Every receptor here comes from a human donor with glioblastoma.

This clone occurred once. This rearrangement joins TRBV5-4 to TRBJ2-3, with TRBD2 matching over 7 bases. The germline V gene has CDR1 SGHNT and CDR2 YYREEE (reference sequence). The CDR3 loop spans 15 amino acids. J gave up 2 bases and V 3 bases, and 6 bases lay outside the gene matches. The CDR3 nucleotides are TGTGCCAGCAGCTGGCTAGCGGAGCACACAGATACGCAGTATTTT. Encoded protein: CASSWLAEHTDTQYF.

The CDR3 DNA sequence: TGTGCCAGCAGCTTAACGTCCGGAGTTGGCAGAAATGAGCAGTTCTTC. This sequence encodes CASSLTSGVGRNEQFF. The chain recombines TRBV7-3 with TRBJ2-1; no firm D call. Trimming cost V 0 bases and J 7 bases, with 16 bases left between them. From germline, CDR1 is SGHTA and CDR2 FQGTGA. The length of the CDR3 is 16 residues.

The chain has TRBV15 and TRBJ2-3, with 12 bases that match TRBD2. Germline-derived CDR1 and CDR2 are LNHNV and YYDKDF (reference sequence). The CDR3 covers 16 residues. With V trimmed by 1 base and J by 2 bases, 1 base remained unmatched. DNA for the CDR3: TGTGCCACCAGCAGAGGACTAGCGGGAGACACAGATACGCAGTATTTT. Encoded protein: CATSRGLAGDTDTQYF. Full variable domain (missing parts from reference TRBV15 and TRBJ2-3): DAMVIQNPRYQVTQFGKPVTLSCSQTLNHNVMYWYQQKSSQAPKLLFHYYDKDFNNEADTPDNFQSRRPNTSFCFLDIRSPGLGDTAMYLCATSRGLAGDTDTQYFGPGTRLTVL.

This clone came up a few times. In DNA form, the CDR3 reads TGTGCCACCAGCAGAGAGTATTCAAGGGGGCGCTTAGAGCAGTACTTC. Translating it yields CATSREYSRGRLEQYF. The chain combines TRBV15 with TRBJ2-7; 7 nucleotides line up with TRBD1. Trimming took 0 bases from V and 7 from J; bases not matched to a gene: 12. The CDR3 length is 16 residues. CDR1 LNHNV and CDR2 YYDKDF come from the germline V gene (reference sequence).

The chain has TRBV13 and TRBJ1-1; D might be TRBD1 (5 bases). The germline V and J ends were trimmed by 0 bases and 4 bases, with 9 bases remaining between them. CDR3 length: 14 amino acids. Germline V gives CDR1 PRHDT, CDR2 FYEKMQ (reference sequence). The CDR3 region is CASSLGGVGTEAFF. DNA of the CDR3: TGTGCCAGCAGCTTAGGAGGGGTTGGCACTGAAGCTTTCTTT.

The chain is built from TRBV28 and TRBJ2-6, with 8 nucleotides matching TRBD2. The germline CDR1 and CDR2 sequences are MDHEN and SYDVKM. This CDR3 is 17 amino acids long. V lost 3 bases to trimming and J lost 0 bases; unmatched junction nucleotides: 4. The CDR3 spells CASSFWLAGSGANVLTF. CDR3 bases: TGTGCCAGCAGTTTTTGGCTAGCGGGCTCTGGGGCCAACGTCCTGACTTTC.

This chain links TRBV18 with TRBJ2-5; the D is unclear. V shed 3 bases and J shed 5 bases, with 7 bases lying between them. Germline V gene lookup returns CDR1 KGHSH and CDR2 LQKENI. This CDR3 has 12 residues. The CDR3 bases are TGTGCCAGCTCACCTATGTCCGAGACCCAGTACTTC. It translates to CASSPMSETQYF.

This clone came up once. The genes are TRBV5-1 and TRBJ1-1, with D unresolved. The CDR3 extends over 13 amino acids. Germline lookup yields CDR1 SGHRS and CDR2 YFSETQ. The ends were cut back, 0 bases at V and 3 bases at J, with 6 bases in the middle. The chain's CDR3 is CASSLGRDTEAFF. The CDR3 DNA reads TGCGCCAGCAGCTTGGGGAGGGACACTGAAGCTTTCTTT.

This chain uses TRBV4-1 with TRBJ2-7, with D possibly being TRBD1 (6 bases). The CDR3 is 15 amino acids. The V end lost 2 bases, the J end lost 5 bases, and 16 bases lay between the germline ends. The V gene's germline CDR1 is MGHRA and CDR2 YSYEKL. The chain's CDR3 is CASSQSETGINEQYF. CDR3 DNA sequence: TGCGCCAGCAGCCAATCCGAAACAGGGATCAACGAGCAGTACTTC.

This clone was found a few times. This chain links TRBV5-5 with TRBJ2-6; 9 nucleotides agree with TRBD1. The V and J ends lost 4 bases and 0 bases, in that order; junction bases with no gene match: 11. CDR3 size: 19 residues. The germline CDR1 and CDR2 sequences are SGHKS and YYEKEE (reference sequence). The CDR3 nucleotides read TGTGCCAGCAGCAGTGGGCAGGGACAGGGTATCTCTGGGGCCAACGTCCTGACTTTC. This gives the protein CASSSGQGQGISGANVLTF. Supplemented by reference TRBV5-5 and TRBJ2-6, the full variable domain reads DAGVTQSPTHLIKTRGQQVTLRCSPISGHKSVSWYQQVLGQGPQFIFQYYEKEERGRGNFPDRFSARQFPNYSSELNVNALLLGDSALYLCASSSGQGQGISGANVLTFGAGSRLTVL.

The genes are TRBV27 and TRBJ1-1, with TRBD1 as a possible D gene (6 bases). Germline CDR1 MNHEY, CDR2 SMNVEV (reference sequence). The CDR3 runs 18 residues. With 3 bases removed from V and 0 bases from J, the gap between germline ends came to 20 bases. The CDR3 spells CASSFSPDRFRMNTEAFF. CDR3 nucleotides: TGTGCCAGCAGTTTTAGTCCGGACAGATTTCGGATGAACACTGAAGCTTTCTTT.

This CDR3 reads CATRSRDSYSYEQYF. For the CDR3, the DNA is TGTGCCACCAGATCGAGGGACAGCTACTCCTACGAGCAGTACTTC. The gene calls are TRBV15 and TRBJ2-7; TRBD1 aligns across 7 bases. The CDR3 contains 15 residues. Looked up from germline, CDR1 is LNHNV and CDR2 is YYDKDF (reference sequence). V was pared by 6 bases and J by 0 bases, with 8 bases of the junction left unmatched.

The chain recombines TRBV2 with TRBJ2-2, with 7 bases that match TRBD1. The junction had 9 bases not matched to a gene; V was cut back by 6 bases and J by 2 bases. The CDR3 consists of 16 residues. Per germline, CDR1 SNHLY and CDR2 FYNNEI. The CDR3 coding sequence is TGTGCCAGCAGCCCAACAGGGGCGGCCAACACCGGGGAGCTGTTTTTT. Its translation is CASSPTGAANTGELFF.

The gene calls are TRBV7-9 and TRBJ1-2; D is possibly TRBD1 (6 bases). Trimming shortened V by 4 bases and J by 2 bases, and 14 bases separated the two germline ends. The CDR3 loop spans 15 amino acids. The germline V gene encodes CDR1 SEHNR and CDR2 FQNEAQ (reference sequence). The CDR3 is CASSSPSTGNYGYTF. The CDR3 DNA sequence: TGTGCCAGCAGCTCCCCGTCCACAGGGAACTATGGCTACACCTTC.

The chain joins TRBV6-5 to TRBJ1-3; possibly TRBD1 for D (5 bases). Trimming cost V 9 bases and J 4 bases, with 19 bases left between them. Germline loops: CDR1 MNHEY, CDR2 SVGAGI. CDR3 length: 15 residues. CDR3 in DNA: TGTGCCAGTCACACCTCGGCGGCAGGGGGAAACACCATATATTTT. This encodes CASHTSAAGGNTIYF.

The CDR3 sequence: CASSQGQRGALPDTQYF. CDR3 nucleotide sequence: TGTGCCAGCAGCCAAGGCCAGCGGGGGGCCCTCCCAGATACGCAGTATTTT. V is TRBV14 and J is TRBJ2-3; the match to TRBD2 covers 9 bases. CDR3 size: 17 residues. V was clipped by 1 base and J by 4 bases; unmatched bases: 9. Germline lookup yields CDR1 SGHDN and CDR2 FVKESK.

The DNA for the CDR3 is TGCGCCAGCAGCTCCCAGGGAAACGAGCAGTACTTC. It encodes CASSSQGNEQYF. The chain has TRBV5-1 and TRBJ2-7; maybe TRBD1 (5 bases). The V and J ends lost 3 bases and 5 bases respectively, with 9 bases between them. The CDR3 sequence is 12 residues long. CDR1 is SGHRS, CDR2 YFSETQ, per germline.

This chain connects TRBV7-9 to TRBJ1-1; unclear D gene. This CDR3 is 14 amino acids long. V lost 5 bases and J 10 bases, leaving 20 bases between the germline ends. From germline, CDR1 is SEHNR and CDR2 FQNEAQ (reference sequence). The CDR3 region is CASSRLVAESVAFF. The DNA for the CDR3 is TGTGCCAGCAGCCGACTTGTAGCAGAGAGCGTAGCTTTCTTT.

This rearrangement joins TRBV27 to TRBJ1-5; D might be TRBD1 (5 bases). The V end lost 8 bases, the J end lost 2 bases, and 25 bases lay between the germline ends. CDR1 and CDR2 (germline): MNHEY, SMNVEV (reference sequence). This CDR3 is 18 amino acids long. The CDR3 DNA is TGTGCCAGCGGCCCGATTGCGATTCATGGGGCTGGCAATCAGCCCCAGCATTTT. Amino acid sequence: CASGPIAIHGAGNQPQHF.

The V gene is TRBV7-8, the J gene TRBJ1-4, with 10 bases aligning to TRBD1. The CDR3 sequence is 14 residues long. CDR1 is SGHVS, CDR2 FQNEAQ, per germline. The V and J ends lost 5 bases and 7 bases, in that order; junction bases with no gene match: 4. The CDR3 loop is CASSRDRGSEKLFF. The CDR3 DNA sequence: TGTGCCAGCAGCCGGGACAGGGGTAGTGAAAAACTGTTTTTT.